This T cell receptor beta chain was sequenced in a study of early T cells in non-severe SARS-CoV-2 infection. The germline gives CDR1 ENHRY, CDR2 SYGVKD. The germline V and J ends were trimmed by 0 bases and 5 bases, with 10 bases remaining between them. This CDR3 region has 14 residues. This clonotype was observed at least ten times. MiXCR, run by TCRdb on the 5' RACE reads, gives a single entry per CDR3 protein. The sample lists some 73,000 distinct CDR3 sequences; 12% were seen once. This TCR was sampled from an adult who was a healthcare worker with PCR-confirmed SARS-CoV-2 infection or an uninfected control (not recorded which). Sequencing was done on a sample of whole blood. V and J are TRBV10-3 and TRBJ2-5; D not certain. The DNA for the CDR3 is TGTGCCATCAGTGAGTCTTTGGGCCGGGAGACCCAGTACTTC. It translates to CAISESLGRETQYF.